These 15 T cell receptor beta chains originate from one sample sequenced in a study of T cell responses to AZD1222 COVID-19 vaccine. Only in-frame clones appear in the TCRdb table, and some are missing; sequencing was by immunoSEQ multiplex PCR. The sample yields 120,000 to 150,000 clones, about 90% seen once. The sequencing used peripheral blood, collected on day 0 of AZD1222 vaccination. The receptors stem from an adult in good health.

The rearrangement links TRBV10-3 to TRBJ2-7, with D uncertain. Germline V gene lookup returns CDR1 ENHRY and CDR2 SYGVKD. The CDR3 consists of 12 residues. Trimming left V 3 bases short and J 2 bases short, with 5 bases between. CDR3 protein: CAISEQTYEQYF. The CDR3 DNA reads TGTGCCATCAGTGAACAGACCTACGAGCAGTACTTC.

Here the CDR3 DNA reads TGTGCCAGCAGTGAGCTAGCGGGAGTGTATGAGCAGTTCTTC. This encodes CASSELAGVYEQFF. This chain uses TRBV2 with TRBJ2-1, with 10 bases that match TRBD2. Germline trimming cut 3 bases from V and 8 bases from J; bases unmatched to any gene: 4. The CDR3 has 14 residues. Germline loops: CDR1 SNHLY, CDR2 FYNNEI.

The V and J genes are TRBV6-6 and TRBJ2-2; 8 nucleotides match TRBD1. This CDR3 contains 15 residues. The junction had 10 bases not matched to a gene; V was cut back by 7 bases and J by 6 bases. CDR1 MNHNY and CDR2 SVGAGI come from the germline V gene (reference sequence). The CDR3 DNA reads as TGTGCCAGCACCCTGACAGGGGCGATCCCCGGGGAGCTGTTTTTT. This encodes CASTLTGAIPGELFF.

This chain connects TRBV21-1 to TRBJ2-3. TRBV21-1 is a listed pseudogene. The CDR3 is made up of 17 amino acids. CDR3 residues: CASSKRILKGFTDTQYF. CDR3 bases: TGTGCCAGCAGCAAAAGAATCTTGAAAGGGTTCACAGATACGCAGTATTTT.

The chain uses TRBV4-3 and TRBJ1-3; D is ambiguous. The CDR3 length is 15 residues. The V and J ends lost 2 bases and 2 bases respectively, with 10 bases between them. Germline V gene lookup returns CDR1 LGHNA and CDR2 YSLEER. CDR3 protein: CASSQNRGTGNTIYF. Written as DNA, the CDR3 is TGCGCCAGCAGCCAAAACCGGGGAACTGGAAACACCATATATTTT.

This chain connects TRBV6-6 to TRBJ2-7, with D perhaps matching TRBD1 (6 bases). Germline CDR1 and CDR2: MNHNY and SVGAGI (reference sequence). The CDR3 has 14 amino acids. V lost 8 bases and J 5 bases, leaving 19 bases between the germline ends. This chain's CDR3 is CASVLGASLHEQYF. CDR3 sequence (DNA): TGTGCCAGCGTTTTGGGGGCGAGTCTCCACGAGCAGTACTTC.

The chain couples TRBV7-9 to TRBJ1-4, with D perhaps matching TRBD1 (6 bases). V was clipped by 2 bases and J by 7 bases, with 8 bases between them. Germline CDR1 is SEHNR and CDR2 is FQNEAQ (reference sequence). The CDR3 is 13 amino acids. The DNA of the CDR3 is TGTGCCAGCAGCTTACGGACAGTTGAAAAACTGTTTTTT. Translation: CASSLRTVEKLFF.

The chain carries TRBV4-2 and TRBJ2-5; 9 positions match TRBD2. The V gene end was trimmed by 2 bases and the J gene end by 2 bases; junction bases not matched to a gene: 6. This CDR3 region has 16 residues. In germline, CDR1 is LGHNA, CDR2 YNFKEQ. CDR3 loop: CASSQPPTSGQETQYF. The DNA of the CDR3 is TGTGCCAGCAGCCAACCCCCGACTAGCGGACAAGAGACCCAGTACTTC.

The chain couples TRBV18 to TRBJ2-1; 9 bases are a match to TRBD2. Germline CDR1 KGHSH, CDR2 LQKENI. This CDR3 spans 16 amino acids. Trimming removed 3 bases from V and 3 bases from J; junction bases left unmatched: 6. CDR3 bases: TGTGCCAGCTCACCGGAGCTAGCGGGGTTCTACAATGAGCAGTTCTTC. This codes for CASSPELAGFYNEQFF.

The chain has TRBV18 and TRBJ2-1; D gene uncertain. V lost 3 bases to trimming and J lost 4 bases, with 7 bases between them. Germline V gives CDR1 KGHSH, CDR2 LQKENI. The CDR3 is 13 amino acids. CDR3 protein: CASSPTQYNEQFF. The CDR3 DNA reads as TGTGCCAGCTCACCTACTCAGTACAATGAGCAGTTCTTC.

The V gene is TRBV9, the J gene TRBJ2-1, with 13 bases that match TRBD2. Trimming removed 4 bases from V and 7 bases from J; junction bases left unmatched: 8. Per germline, CDR1 SGDLS and CDR2 YYNGEE. CDR3 length: 16 amino acids. The CDR3 sequence is CASSSQLAGGPNEQFF. Written as DNA, the CDR3 is TGTGCCAGCAGCTCACAACTAGCGGGGGGGCCTAATGAGCAGTTCTTC. Full variable domain (outside the CDR3, taken from reference TRBV9 and TRBJ2-1): DSGVTQTPKHLITATGQRVTLRCSPRSGDLSVYWYQQSLDQGLQFLIQYYNGEERAKGNILERFSAQQFPDLHSELNLSSLELGDSALYFCASSSQLAGGPNEQFFGPGTRLTVL.

V is TRBV9 and J is TRBJ2-1; 8 nucleotides match TRBD2. The CDR3 runs 17 residues. Unmatched junction bases numbered 16, after V lost 4 bases and J lost 7 bases. Germline CDR1 SGDLS, CDR2 YYNGEE. CDR3 DNA sequence: TGTGCCAGCAGCCCCCACGCGGGAGGTCCCCCTCGGAATGAGCAGTTCTTC. Protein product: CASSPHAGGPPRNEQFF. The complete variable domain, with remaining parts taken from reference TRBV9 and TRBJ2-1, reads DSGVTQTPKHLITATGQRVTLRCSPRSGDLSVYWYQQSLDQGLQFLIQYYNGEERAKGNILERFSAQQFPDLHSELNLSSLELGDSALYFCASSPHAGGPPRNEQFFGPGTRLTVL.

As for this clone: The same CDR3 also results from other DNA sequences found in this sample. V and J are TRBV4-1 and TRBJ1-4; D is uncertain. The CDR3 is made up of 15 amino acids. V was cut by 1 base and J by 5 bases, with 11 bases left in between. Germline V CDR1 and CDR2: MGHRA, YSYEKL. The CDR3 nucleotides are TGCGCCAGCAGCCAAGCGGCGGGGAGGAATGAAAAACTGTTTTTT. It translates to CASSQAAGRNEKLFF.

V gene TRBV5-1 combines with J gene TRBJ2-3; D unresolved. Trimming left V 9 bases short and J 0 bases short, with 5 bases between. The V gene's germline CDR1 is SGHRS and CDR2 YFSETQ. CDR3 length: 11 residues. For the CDR3, the DNA is TGCGCCACCCCGAGCACAGATACGCAGTATTTT. Protein: CATPSTDTQYF.

This chain connects TRBV6-4 to TRBJ2-1; D remains unclear. Trimming took 4 bases from V and 8 from J, leaving 15 bases between them. Germline CDR1 is MRHNA and CDR2 is SNTAGT. The CDR3 has 14 residues. CDR3 DNA: TGTGCCAGCAGTGGGCCGGAGACTCTCGATGAGCAGTTCTTC. It encodes CASSGPETLDEQFF.